What follows describes a single TCR beta chain. Its antigen is currently unknown. Sequencing templates came from extracted RNA that was reverse transcribed into cDNA. Sequencing was performed with immunoSEQ multiplex PCR; in TCRdb, only in-frame clones are kept and a portion is missing. The data contain about 160,000 clones, 60% to 75% of them singletons. The data stem from a study of CD8+ T cells in alopecia areata. Overall study context: At a dose of 5 to 10 mg twice daily, oral tofacitinib was given to treated patients. Study results and caveats: Significant decreases in scalp clonality and expanded CD8+ clones followed tofacitinib treatment.

Described treatment: oral pan-JAK inhibitor, 5-10 mg twice daily. CDR1 SEHNR and CDR2 FQNEAQ come from the germline V gene (reference sequence). The CDR3 consists of 17 residues. Deletions cut 5 bases from V and 2 bases from J, with 21 bases between. This sequence was found in a human donor with alopecia areata. The chain recombines TRBV7-9 with TRBJ1-1; weak D call: TRBD1 (5 bases). The input for sequencing was CD4+ T cells sorted from blood, taken at week 24, from a patient treated with tofacitinib. CDR3 coding DNA: TGTGCCAGCAGCCAAAAGCCCAGGGTAGATGGTAACACTGAAGCTTTCTTT. Translated, it gives CASSQKPRVDGNTEAFF.